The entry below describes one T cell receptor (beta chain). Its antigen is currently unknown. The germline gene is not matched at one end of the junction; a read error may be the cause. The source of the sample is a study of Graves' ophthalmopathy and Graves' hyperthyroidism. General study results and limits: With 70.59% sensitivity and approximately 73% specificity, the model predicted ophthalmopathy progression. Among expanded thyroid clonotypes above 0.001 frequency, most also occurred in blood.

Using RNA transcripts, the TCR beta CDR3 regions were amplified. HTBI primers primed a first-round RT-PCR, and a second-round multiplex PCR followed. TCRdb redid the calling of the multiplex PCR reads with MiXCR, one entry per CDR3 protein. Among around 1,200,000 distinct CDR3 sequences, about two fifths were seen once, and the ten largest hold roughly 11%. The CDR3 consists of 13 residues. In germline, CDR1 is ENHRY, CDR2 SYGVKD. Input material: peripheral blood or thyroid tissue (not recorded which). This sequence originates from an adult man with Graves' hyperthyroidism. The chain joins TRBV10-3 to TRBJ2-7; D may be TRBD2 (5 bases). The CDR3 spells CASSLDLAGKQYF. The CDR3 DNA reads TGTGCCAGCAGTCTCGACCTAGCAGGTAAGCAGTACTTC.